The 30 T cell receptor beta chains given below trace back to one sample, sequenced in a study of T cells in women clearing cervical HPV infection listed by TCRdb under 2018. Preparation of the library involved the immunoSEQ multiplex PCR assay. Imported from immuneACCESS, the table was reduced by TCRdb to in-frame sequences with V and J called. These copies leave out some clones; in studies compared against another copy, an unresolved V gene accounts for under half, and the cause of the remainder is not known. The record for this sample contains tens of thousands of clones. The ten largest clonotypes hold more than 7% of the sample. Input material: blood buffy coat. These receptors were collected from a woman between 18 and 70 years old with a cervical HPV16 infection that either progressed to CIN3+ or cleared (not recorded which).

This CDR3 is CASSSLQGNNEQYF. The CDR3 bases that were read are TGCGCCAGCAGCTCCCTTCAGGGGAATAACGAG. The chain couples TRBV5-1 to TRBJ2-7, with a weak D call TRBD1 (6 bases). The missing CDR3 end, 3 residues past where the read stops, is filled in from the germline J gene. V lost 3 bases to trimming and J lost 5 bases, with 15 bases between them. CDR3 size: 14 residues. CDR1 and CDR2 from the germline V gene are SGHRS and YFSETQ.

Points on this clone: The observed sequence ends 3 residues before the CDR3 terminus, with the missing tail filled in from the germline J gene. The gene calls are TRBV2 and TRBJ2-2; the D is unclear. The CDR3 has 13 residues. CDR1 is SNHLY and CDR2 is FYNNEI in the germline V gene. The V end lost 4 bases, the J end lost 4 bases, and 7 bases lay between the germline ends. The sequenced CDR3 bases are TGTGCCAGCAGTGTGCAGTCCACCGGGGAG. Its translation is CASSVQSTGE. The whole CDR3 protein is CASSVQSTGELFF.

A remark on this clone: The read ends 3 residues shy of where the CDR3 ends; the end is completed using the germline J gene. The chain employs TRBV5-1 and TRBJ1-5, with D perhaps TRBD1 (6 bases). The germline gives CDR1 SGHRS, CDR2 YFSETQ. The CDR3 loop spans 15 amino acids. With 0 bases removed from V and 4 bases from J, the gap between germline ends came to 11 bases. CDR3 bases read: TGCGCCAGCAGCTTGGCGTCAGGGGTGAATCAGCCC. Translated, it gives CASSLASGVNQP. The whole CDR3 reads CASSLASGVNQPQHF.

Worth noting for this clone: The CDR3 end falls 3 residues outside the read, so it is completed with the germline J gene. The chain has TRBV20-1 and TRBJ2-3; 14 bases agree with TRBD2. V was pared by 2 bases and J by 4 bases, with 5 bases of the junction left unmatched. Per the germline V gene, CDR1 is DFQATT and CDR2 is SNEGSKA (reference sequence). The length of the CDR3 is 16 residues. The CDR3 DNA, read in part, is TGCAGTGCTAGATCCGTGACTAGCGGGGGGGCAGATACG. Protein product: CSARSVTSGGADT. The full-length CDR3 reads as CSARSVTSGGADTQYF.

In the case of this clone: Germline is not matched at one junction end, which may reflect a read error. Read data end 3 residues before the CDR3 end; the end is taken from the germline J gene. The rearrangement joins TRBV7-9 to TRBJ1-2; D unclear. This CDR3 has 13 amino acids. Germline CDR1 is SEHNR and CDR2 is FQNEAQ (reference sequence). Partial CDR3 DNA: TGTGCCAGCAGCTTAGGCCTGTTCTATGAC. Protein product: CASSLGLFYD. The entire CDR3 protein is CASSLGLFYDYTF.

As regards this clone: The read ends 3 residues shy of where the CDR3 ends; the end is completed using the germline J gene. The chain combines TRBV10-3 with TRBJ1-4; tentative D call: TRBD1 (6 bases). The CDR3 length is 13 residues. CDR1 and CDR2 from the germline V gene are ENHRY and SYGVKD. CDR3: CAISTGLGSPLFF. The covered CDR3 bases are TGTGCCATTTCGACAGGTCTCGGCTCACCA.

Worth noting for this clone: The read ends 3 residues early relative to the CDR3; the germline J gene fills the gap. The rearrangement joins TRBV5-6 to TRBJ2-7; perhaps TRBD2 as D (5 bases). Between the trimmed V and J ends, which lost 0 bases and 0 bases, there was a span of 10 bases. Germline V gene sequence: CDR1 SGHDT, CDR2 YYEEEE. The CDR3 is 15 residues long. The CDR3 loop reads CASSLDPGNSYEQYF. The part of the CDR3 DNA that was read is TGTGCCAGCAGCTTGGACCCGGGGAACTCCTACGAG.

In regard to this clone: Read sequence stops 3 residues before the CDR3 end, and the germline J gene provides the missing end. The rearrangement uses TRBV7-9 and TRBJ1-2; 12 bases are a match to TRBD1. The germline CDR1 and CDR2 sequences are SEHNR and FQNEAQ (reference sequence). There are 15 residues in the CDR3. V shed 5 bases, J shed 6 bases, and the junction held 7 bases outside the gene matches. The sequenced part of the CDR3 DNA is TGTGCCAGCAGCCTGGGACAGGGGGCAAGGAATGGC. Protein: CASSLGQGARNG. The entire CDR3 protein is CASSLGQGARNGYTF.

For this clone: One junction end does not reproduce the germline sequence, and a read error may be involved. With the read ending 3 residues before the CDR3 end, the germline J gene is used to fill in that end. In the same sample, other DNA sequences code for this CDR3. The chain is built from TRBV30 and TRBJ1-3, with TRBD1 identical over 10 bases. The length of the CDR3 is 15 residues. CDR1 and CDR2 (germline): GTSNPN, SVGIG (reference sequence). CDR3 loop: CAWSTGTGAGNTIYF. The covered CDR3 bases are TGTGCCTGGAGTACTGGGACAGGGGCTGGAAACACG.

Remarks on this clone: The read falls 3 residues short of the CDR3 end, and the missing part is taken from the germline J gene. This sequence joins TRBV30 and TRBJ2-7, with TRBD1 matching over 7 bases. The germline CDR1 and CDR2 sequences are GTSNPN and SVGIG (reference sequence). CDR3 length equals 14 residues. V was pared by 5 bases and J by 5 bases, with 12 bases of the junction left unmatched. This chain's CDR3 is CAWGDRALGDEQYF. The DNA read from the CDR3 is TGTGCCTGGGGTGACAGGGCCCTGGGAGACGAG.

A remark on this clone: The read ends 3 residues shy of where the CDR3 ends; the end is completed using the germline J gene. The chain has TRBV16 and TRBJ1-1; the match to TRBD1 covers 7 bases. V trimming: 2 bases; J trimming: 5 bases; junction bases outside the gene matches: 5. Germline V gives CDR1 KGHSY, CDR2 FQNENV. The CDR3 has 14 residues. The CDR3 reads CASSQRIQGTEAFF. CDR3 DNA, as far as it was read: TGTGCCAGCAGCCAACGCATACAGGGGACTGAA.

Concerning this clone: The CDR3 is cut off 3 residues early in the read; its end comes from the germline J gene. This chain links TRBV20-1 with TRBJ1-5, with 7 bases fitting TRBD1. After removal of 2 bases from V and 2 bases from J, the junction contained 12 bases not matched to a gene. This CDR3 comprises 17 residues. Germline CDR1 and CDR2: DFQATT and SNEGSKA (reference sequence). Incomplete CDR3 DNA: TGCAGTGCTAGAAGTCAAAGCAGGGGGTTTGGCAATCAGCCC. It yields the protein CSARSQSRGFGNQP. The whole CDR3 is CSARSQSRGFGNQPQHF.

Points on this clone: The read ends 3 residues shy of where the CDR3 ends; the end is completed using the germline J gene. The gene calls are TRBV6-2 or TRBV6-3 and TRBJ1-1; 11 nucleotides line up with TRBD1. Germline V lookup: CDR1 MNHEY, CDR2 SVGEGT. Unmatched junction bases numbered 6, after V lost 5 bases and J lost 4 bases. The CDR3 has 15 residues. CDR3 region: CASSTRDRGSTEAFF. Incomplete CDR3 DNA: TGTGCCAGCAGTACCCGGGACAGGGGGAGCACTGAA.

According to its frequency, this clone is medium-sized. CDR3: CAIQEASGYTF. CDR3 DNA (partial): TGTGCCATCCAGGAGGCCAGTGGC. The rearrangement joins TRBV10-3 to TRBJ1-2; D not resolved. The read falls 3 residues short of the CDR3 end, and the missing part is taken from the germline J gene. Trimming stripped 8 bases from V and 7 bases from J, with 11 bases between. The CDR3 extends over 11 amino acids. Germline V gives CDR1 ENHRY, CDR2 SYGVKD.

About this clone itself: With the read ending 3 residues before the CDR3 end, the germline J gene is used to fill in that end. The chain has TRBV6-2 or TRBV6-3 and TRBJ2-1; TRBD2 matches at 9 bases. With 7 bases clipped from V and 5 bases from J, the junction kept 12 bases outside the gene matches. The CDR3 runs 16 residues. CDR1 and CDR2 from the germline V gene are MNHEY and SVGEGT. The DNA read from the CDR3 is TGTGCCAGCACACGAAGGGGAGCGGGGGGCCACAATGAG. It encodes CASTRRGAGGHNE. The full CDR3 sequence reads CASTRRGAGGHNEQFF.

Regarding this clone: The CDR3 end falls 3 residues outside the read, so it is completed with the germline J gene. This sequence joins TRBV2 and TRBJ1-1, with a weak D call TRBD1 (5 bases). The length of the CDR3 is 10 residues. The germline gives CDR1 SNHLY, CDR2 FYNNEI. Trimming took 11 bases from V and 5 from J, leaving 9 bases between them. CDR3 sequence reads: CAGGGTEAFF. The sequenced CDR3 bases are TGTGCCGGGGGGGGGACTGAA.

The DNA read from the CDR3 is TGCGCCAGCAAACTAGCGAACACTGAA. It is translated as CASKLANTE. The CDR3 in its entirety is CASKLANTEAFF. The V gene is TRBV5-1, the J gene TRBJ1-1; no clear D. The read comes to an end 3 residues before the CDR3 does, leaving the germline J gene to fill in the end. Germline V gives CDR1 SGHRS, CDR2 YFSETQ. The CDR3 consists of 12 residues. Between the trimmed V and J ends, which lost 6 bases and 1 base, there was a span of 7 bases.

Regarding this clone: From the germline J gene comes the end of the CDR3, since the read stops 3 residues before it. The gene calls are TRBV6-2 or TRBV6-3 and TRBJ1-2; D is uncertain. The germline V gene encodes CDR1 MNHEY and CDR2 SVGEGT. The CDR3 loop spans 17 amino acids. Trimming stripped 3 bases from V and 4 bases from J, with 21 bases between. CDR3 protein: CASSYGGLASTFYGYTF. The CDR3 bases that were read are TGTGCCAGCAGTTATGGAGGGCTCGCCTCGACCTTCTATGGC.

Details on this clone: The read stops 3 residues short of the end of the CDR3; the missing end is completed from the germline J gene. The chain carries TRBV5-1 and TRBJ2-2; tentatively, D is TRBD1 or TRBD2 (5 bases each). The germline CDR1 and CDR2 sequences are SGHRS and YFSETQ. The CDR3 loop spans 14 amino acids. This chain's CDR3 is CASSLGRAEGPLFF. The part of the CDR3 DNA that was read is TGCGCCAGCAGCTTGGGCAGGGCCGAGGGTCCG.

In the case of this clone: The read ends 3 residues early relative to the CDR3; the germline J gene fills the gap. V is TRBV19 and J is TRBJ2-4; TRBD1 matches at 8 bases. CDR3 length: 11 residues. Germline-derived CDR1 and CDR2 are LNHDA and SQIVND (reference sequence). CDR3 residues: CASHDRGGQYF. The sequenced part of the CDR3 DNA is TGTGCCAGTCACGACAGGGGTGGT. Complete variable domain (other parts from reference TRBV19 and TRBJ2-4): DGGITQSPKYLFRKEGQNVTLSCEQNLNHDAMYWYRQDPGQGLRLIYYSQIVNDFQKGDIAEGYSVSREKKESFPLTVTSAQKNPTAFYLCASHDRGGQYFGAGTRLSVL.

For this clone: The read is 3 residues too short to cover the CDR3 end, so that end is filled in from the germline J gene. This chain uses TRBV18 with TRBJ2-4; possibly TRBD1 for D (6 bases). The CDR3 extends over 12 amino acids. Germline assignment: CDR1 KGHSH and CDR2 LQKENI. CDR3 DNA (partial): TGTGCCAGCTCACCCTACAGGGATGGT. The encoded protein is CASSPYRDG. The complete CDR3 protein is CASSPYRDGQYF.

In the case of this clone: Coverage ceases 3 residues before the CDR3 finishes, and the germline J gene fills in the end. This sequence joins TRBV19 and TRBJ1-2; a weak D match, TRBD1 (6 bases). Per the germline V gene, CDR1 is LNHDA and CDR2 is SQIVND (reference sequence). The CDR3 has 15 amino acids. The CDR3 region is CASSIRGANTDTYTF. Partial CDR3 DNA: TGTGCCAGTAGTATTCGGGGGGCTAACACAGATACC.

Details on this clone: The read finishes 3 residues shy of the CDR3 end, and the germline J gene is used to complete it. V usage is TRBV7-9 and J usage is TRBJ1-1; D not certain. CDR1 and CDR2 from the germline V gene are SEHNR and FQNEAQ (reference sequence). Trimming cost V 1 base and J 2 bases, with 5 bases left between them. This CDR3 region has 13 residues. The CDR3 sequence: CASSLDRNTEAFF. CDR3 DNA (partial): TGTGCCAGCAGCTTAGACAGAAACACTGAA.

Comment on this clone: The sequence runs out 3 residues before the end of the CDR3; the remainder is reconstructed from the germline J gene. This rearrangement joins TRBV7-2 to TRBJ2-1; the match to TRBD2 covers 11 bases. V was pared by 8 bases and J by 5 bases, with 5 bases of the junction left unmatched. Germline-derived CDR1 and CDR2 are SGHTA and FQGNSA. CDR3 length: 14 residues. CDR3 bases read: TGTGCCAGCCTAACTAGCGGGGGCCACAATGAG. Translating it yields CASLTSGGHNE. The full CDR3 protein is CASLTSGGHNEQFF.

As concerns this clone: Read sequence stops 3 residues before the CDR3 end, and the germline J gene provides the missing end. This sequence joins TRBV9 and TRBJ2-3; D not resolved. V was clipped by 4 bases and J by 1 base, with 10 bases between them. Germline V lookup: CDR1 SGDLS, CDR2 YYNGEE. The CDR3 is 14 amino acids. The covered CDR3 bases are TGTGCCAGCAGCCGCATCGCAGGCACAGATACG. Translating it yields CASSRIAGTDT. Given in full, the CDR3 is CASSRIAGTDTQYF.

For this clone: The read ends 3 residues early relative to the CDR3; the germline J gene fills the gap. The chain combines TRBV20-1 with TRBJ1-5, with TRBD1 as a possible D gene (6 bases). Trimming left V 7 bases short and J 8 bases short, with 21 bases between. The CDR3 has 14 residues. Germline-derived CDR1 and CDR2 are DFQATT and SNEGSKA (reference sequence). The sequenced part of the CDR3 DNA is TGCAGTGTCGGGGGGGGCAGGGAGATTGAGCCC. It yields the protein CSVGGGREIEP. The entire CDR3 protein reads CSVGGGREIEPQHF.

Turning to this clone: The sequenced fragment ends 3 residues before the CDR3 boundary, so the rest is inferred from the germline J gene. V is TRBV20-1 and J is TRBJ2-1; TRBD2 matches 13 bases. The CDR3 is 15 amino acids. Unmatched junction bases numbered 3, after V lost 3 bases and J lost 4 bases. Germline values: CDR1 DFQATT, CDR2 SNEGSKA (reference sequence). CDR3 loop: CSASGTSGVYNEQFF. The part of the CDR3 DNA that was read is TGCAGTGCTAGTGGGACTAGCGGGGTATACAATGAG.

With regard to this clone: The junction does not match germline at one end; this may be a read error. The covered CDR3 bases are TGCGCCAGCAGCCACCGACAGGGGCCCTCCTACGAG. It is translated as CASSHRQGPSYE. The full-length CDR3 reads as CASSHRQGPSYEQYF. The rearrangement joins TRBV4-2 to TRBJ2-7; 8 bases line up with TRBD1. Read coverage stops 3 residues before the CDR3 terminus; the germline J gene supplies the remainder. Germline values: CDR1 LGHNA, CDR2 YNFKEQ. The CDR3 has 15 residues.

Note on this clone: The germline gene is not matched at one end of the junction; a read error may be the cause. The read halts 3 residues ahead of the CDR3 end, with the missing end drawn from the germline J gene. At the DNA level, this CDR3 is encoded by other sequences in the same sample as well. The chain is built from TRBV7-9 and TRBJ1-3; possibly TRBD1 for D (5 bases). Per germline, CDR1 SEHNR and CDR2 FQNEAQ (reference sequence). This CDR3 is built from 15 residues. CDR3 region: CASSSSGRAGNTIYF. The covered CDR3 bases are TGTGCCAGCAGCTCTTCCGGCAGGGCTGGAAACACA.

About this clone itself: The CDR3 is cut off 3 residues early in the read; its end comes from the germline J gene. The gene calls are TRBV20-1 and TRBJ1-2, with D unresolved. Trimming pared 6 bases from V and 3 bases from J, leaving 20 bases between. The V gene's germline CDR1 is DFQATT and CDR2 SNEGSKA (reference sequence). This CDR3 spans 15 amino acids. The CDR3 spells CSADHSNTVDYGYTF. The sequenced part of the CDR3 DNA is TGCAGTGCCGACCACTCTAACACAGTTGACTATGGC.